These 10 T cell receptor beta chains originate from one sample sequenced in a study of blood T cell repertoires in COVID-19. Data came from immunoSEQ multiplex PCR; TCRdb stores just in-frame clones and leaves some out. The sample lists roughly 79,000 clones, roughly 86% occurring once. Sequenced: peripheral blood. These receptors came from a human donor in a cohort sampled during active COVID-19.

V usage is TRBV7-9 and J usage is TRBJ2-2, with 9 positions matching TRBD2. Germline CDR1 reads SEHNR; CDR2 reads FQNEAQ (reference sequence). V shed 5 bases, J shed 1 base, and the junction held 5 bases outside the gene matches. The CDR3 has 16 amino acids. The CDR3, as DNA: TGTGCCAGCAGCCCAGGACTAGCGAAGAACACCGGGGAGCTGTTTTTT. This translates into CASSPGLAKNTGELFF.

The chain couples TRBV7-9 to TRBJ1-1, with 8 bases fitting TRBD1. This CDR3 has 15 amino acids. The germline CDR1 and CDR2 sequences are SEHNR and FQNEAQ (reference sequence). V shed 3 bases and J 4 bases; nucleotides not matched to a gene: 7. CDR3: CASSLSRQGATEAFF. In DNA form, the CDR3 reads TGTGCCAGCAGCTTGTCTCGGCAGGGGGCCACTGAAGCTTTCTTT. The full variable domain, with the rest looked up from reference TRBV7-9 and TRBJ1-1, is DTGVSQNPRHKITKRGQNVTFRCDPISEHNRLYWYRQTLGQGPEFLTYFQNEAQLEKSRLLSDRFSAERPKGSFSTLEIQRTEQGDSAMYLCASSLSRQGATEAFFGQGTRLTVV.

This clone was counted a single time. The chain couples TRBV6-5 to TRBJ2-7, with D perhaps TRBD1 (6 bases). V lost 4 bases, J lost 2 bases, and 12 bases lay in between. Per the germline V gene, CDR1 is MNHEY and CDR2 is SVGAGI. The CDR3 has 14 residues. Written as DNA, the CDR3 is TGTGCCAGCAGTTTCTCCCCAGGGGCCTACGAGCAGTACTTC. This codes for CASSFSPGAYEQYF.

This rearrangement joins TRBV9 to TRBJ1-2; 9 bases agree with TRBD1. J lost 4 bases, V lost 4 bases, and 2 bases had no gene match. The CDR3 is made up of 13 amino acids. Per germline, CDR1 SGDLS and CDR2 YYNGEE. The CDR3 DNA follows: TGTGCCAGCAGCAGGGACAGGGTCTATGGCTACACCTTC. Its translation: CASSRDRVYGYTF.

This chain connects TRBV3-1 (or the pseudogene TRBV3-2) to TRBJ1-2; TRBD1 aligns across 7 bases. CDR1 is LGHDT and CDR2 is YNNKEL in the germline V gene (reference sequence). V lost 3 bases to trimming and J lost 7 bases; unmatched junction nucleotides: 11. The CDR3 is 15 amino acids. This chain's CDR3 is CASSHLQQGLGGYTF. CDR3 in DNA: TGTGCCAGCAGCCACCTTCAACAGGGGCTTGGTGGCTACACCTTC.

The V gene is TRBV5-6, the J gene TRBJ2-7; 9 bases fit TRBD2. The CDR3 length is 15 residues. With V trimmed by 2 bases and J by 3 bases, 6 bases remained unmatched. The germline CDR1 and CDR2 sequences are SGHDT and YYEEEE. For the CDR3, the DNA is TGTGCCAGCAGCTTCCTTAGCGGGGGTTACTACGAGCAGTACTTC. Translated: CASSFLSGGYYEQYF.

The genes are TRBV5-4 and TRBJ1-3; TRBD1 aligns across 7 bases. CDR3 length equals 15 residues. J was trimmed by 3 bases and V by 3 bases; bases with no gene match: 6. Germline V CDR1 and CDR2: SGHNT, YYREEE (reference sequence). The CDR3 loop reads CASSSRQGYGNTIYF. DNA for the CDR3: TGTGCCAGCAGCTCAAGACAGGGCTATGGAAACACCATATATTTT.

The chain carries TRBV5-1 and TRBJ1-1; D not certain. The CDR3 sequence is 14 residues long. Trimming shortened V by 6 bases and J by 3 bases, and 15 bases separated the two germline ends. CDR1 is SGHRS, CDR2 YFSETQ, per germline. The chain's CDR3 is CASTSGSLDTEAFF. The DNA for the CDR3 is TGCGCCAGCACCTCGGGGAGTTTAGACACTGAAGCTTTCTTT. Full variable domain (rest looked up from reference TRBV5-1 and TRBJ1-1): KAGVTQTPRYLIKTRGQQVTLSCSPISGHRSVSWYQQTPGQGLQFLFEYFSETQRNKGNFPGRFSGRQFSNSRSEMNVSTLELGDSALYLCASTSGSLDTEAFFGQGTRLTVV.

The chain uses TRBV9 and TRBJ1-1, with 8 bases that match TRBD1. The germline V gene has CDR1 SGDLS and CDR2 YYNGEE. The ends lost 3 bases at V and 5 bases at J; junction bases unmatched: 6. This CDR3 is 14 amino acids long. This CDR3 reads CASSGGQGWTEAFF. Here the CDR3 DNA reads TGTGCCAGCAGCGGCGGACAGGGATGGACTGAAGCTTTCTTT. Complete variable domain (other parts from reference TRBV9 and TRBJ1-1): DSGVTQTPKHLITATGQRVTLRCSPRSGDLSVYWYQQSLDQGLQFLIQYYNGEERAKGNILERFSAQQFPDLHSELNLSSLELGDSALYFCASSGGQGWTEAFFGQGTRLTVV.

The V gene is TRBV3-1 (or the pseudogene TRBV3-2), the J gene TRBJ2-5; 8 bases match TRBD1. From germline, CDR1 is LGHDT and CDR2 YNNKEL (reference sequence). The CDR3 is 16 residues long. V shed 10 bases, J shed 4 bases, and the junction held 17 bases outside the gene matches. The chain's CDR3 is CATSPIVTGGGETQYF. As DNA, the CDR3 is TGTGCCACCAGTCCTATAGTAACAGGGGGTGGAGAGACCCAGTACTTC.